A selection of T cell receptor beta chains follows, all from one sample in a study of PD-L1 blockade in urothelial cancer. Only in-frame clones appear in the TCRdb table, and some are missing; sequencing was by immunoSEQ multiplex PCR. The sample carries 130,000 or so clones, about 81% recorded once. The sample was PBMCs, taken around atezolizumab (anti-PD-L1) treatment. The receptors originated from a man between 45 and 60 years old with urothelial cancer. Both conserved end residues are part of each CDR3. A D gene is named only where the DNA matches it firmly. The listing skips clone size in some rows; elsewhere it reads once, few, many or a size class.

TRBJ1-5 | - | TRBV15 | - | TGTGCCACCAGCAGACGGGATCAGCCCCAGCATTTT | CATSRRDQPQHF
TRBJ2-3 | - | TRBV30 | TRBD2 | TGTGCCTGGAGTACCCTGGGCGGGAGGGCAGGCACAGATACGCAGTATTTT | CAWSTLGGRAGTDTQYF
TRBJ2-5 | - | TRBV7-2 | TRBD2 | TGTGCCAGCAGCCCCTGGGGGGGGCAAGAGACCCAGTACTTC | CASSPWGGQETQYF
TRBJ2-3 | - | TRBV7-2 | TRBD2 | TGTGCCAGCAGCTTATATGGAAAGACTAGCGGGAGAACAGTAGATACGCAGTATTTT | CASSLYGKTSGRTVDTQYF
TRBJ2-1 | - | TRBV5-4 | TRBD1 | TGTGCCAGCAGCCCGATGGGACAGGGAGACTACAATGAGCAGTTCTTC | CASSPMGQGDYNEQFF
TRBJ2-1 | - | TRBV10-3 | TRBD2 | TGTGCCATCAGTGGGCTATCCCGAGCGGGAGGGAATGAGCAGTTCTTC | CAISGLSRAGGNEQFF
TRBJ2-2 | - | TRBV28 | - | TGTGCCAGCAGTCACGGCGGACTGAACACCGGGGAGCTGTTTTTT | CASSHGGLNTGELFF
TRBJ2-7 | - | TRBV4-1 | TRBD1 | TGCGCCAGCAGCCCGGGACAGGCGGAGGACTACGAGCAGTACTTC | CASSPGQAEDYEQYF
TRBJ1-2 | - | TRBV2 | TRBD1 | TGTGCCAGCAGCGGGACAGGGGGATATGGCTACACCTTC | CASSGTGGYGYTF
TRBJ1-2 | - | TRBV30 | - | TGTGCCTGGAGTGTACTCCGGGTCTCGGATGGCTACACCTTC | CAWSVLRVSDGYTF
TRBJ2-5 | few | TRBV7-8 | TRBD2 | TGTGCCAGCAGGCCCCGGGGGGGGCAAGAGACCCAGTACTTC | CASRPRGGQETQYF
TRBJ1-2 | once | TRBV28 | TRBD1 | TGTGCCAGCAGTCTCCGGGACAGGGGATGCACCTTC | CASSLRDRGCTF
TRBJ2-5 | - | TRBV15 | - | TGTGCCACCAGCAGAGATAGGCTAGCGCAAGAGACCCAGTACTTC | CATSRDRLAQETQYF
TRBJ2-7 | once | TRBV7-9 | TRBD1 | TGTGCCAGCAGCTTACCCGGGACAGGGGGGGGCGAGCAGTACTTC | CASSLPGTGGGEQYF
TRBJ2-7 | - | TRBV6-1 | TRBD1 | TGTGCCAGTAAGACAGGGGTTAGATACGAGCAGTACTTC | CASKTGVRYEQYF
TRBJ2-1 | - | TRBV7-2 | TRBD2 | TGTGCCAGCAGCTTAGCGCTAGCGGGAGACGGTGAGCAGTTCTTC | CASSLALAGDGEQFF
TRBJ2-1 | - | TRBV4-1 | TRBD2 | TGCGCCAGCAGCCAAGATTCAGCCTTTGTTAGCGGGAAGGGTAATGAGCAGTTCTTC | CASSQDSAFVSGKGNEQFF
TRBJ1-1 | - | TRBV7-9 | - | TGTGCCAGCAGCGATCCGGCCGGGGGGAACACTGAAGCTTTCTTT | CASSDPAGGNTEAFF
TRBJ2-7 | - | TRBV2 | TRBD1 | TGTGCCAGCAGGGCGACAGGGAACGCCTACGAGCAGTACTTC | CASRATGNAYEQYF
TRBJ2-7 | - | TRBV30 | TRBD1 | TGTGCCCTTACGGACAGGGCCGAGCAGTACTTC | CALTDRAEQYF
TRBJ1-5 | - | TRBV7-9 | - | TGTGCCAGCAGCAATGACTGGATCAATCAGCCCCAGCATTTT | CASSNDWINQPQHF
TRBJ2-1 | - | TRBV2 | - | TGTGCCAGCAGTGAAGCTGAGGGATCCTACAATGAGCAGTTCTTC | CASSEAEGSYNEQFF
TRBJ1-2 | - | TRBV28 | TRBD1 | TGTGCCAGCGAAGGACAGGGGGCGAACTATGGCTACACCTTC | CASEGQGANYGYTF
TRBJ1-1 | - | TRBV6-5 | - | TGTGCCAGCAGTTCACAGGGCCCGAACACTGAAGCTTTCTTT | CASSSQGPNTEAFF
TRBJ1-5 | - | TRBV19 | - | TGTGCCAGTAGGATGACAGATCTATGGCAGCCCCAGCATTTT | CASRMTDLWQPQHF
TRBJ2-7 | - | TRBV5-6 | - | TGTGCCAGCAGCCGAGGACAGAACTACGAGCAGTACTTC | CASSRGQNYEQYF
TRBJ2-5 | - | TRBV19 | - | TGTGCCTCCTCGTCCGGGAGTGGGGAGACCCAGTACTTC | CASSSGSGETQYF
TRBJ1-1 | - | TRBV7-8 | TRBD1 | TGTGCCAGCAGCCCAGTGGGACAGGCCGGCGAAGCTTTCTTT | CASSPVGQAGEAFF
TRBJ2-7 | - | TRBV5-8 | TRBD1 | TGTGCCAGCAGCCCCGGGACAGTCCCCGAGCAGTACTTC | CASSPGTVPEQYF
TRBJ1-1 | few | TRBV7-8 | - | TGTGCCAGCAGCTTTTGGGGGCTGAACACTGAAGCTTTCTTT | CASSFWGLNTEAFF
TRBJ1-2 | - | TRBV2 | TRBD1 | TGTGCCAGCAGTGAGGGACAGGGGATTACTGGCTACACCTTC | CASSEGQGITGYTF
TRBJ1-5 | few | TRBV6-5 | - | TGTGCCAGCAGTTACTCGACAGGCCTTCATCAGCCCCAGCATTTT | CASSYSTGLHQPQHF
TRBJ2-7 | - | TRBV5-4 | TRBD2 | TGTGCCAGCAGCCTGAGCGGGAGGACCTACGAGCAGTACTTC | CASSLSGRTYEQYF
TRBJ2-7 | - | TRBV2 | TRBD2 | TGTGCCAGCAGTGACGGGCTTAGGGCTAGCGGGACCCCCTACGAGCAGTACTTC | CASSDGLRASGTPYEQYF
TRBJ2-1 | - | TRBV12-2 | - | TGTGCAAGTCGCTTATTCCAGCGGGAGGGCGCACATCATGAGCAGTTCTTC | CASRLFQREGAHHEQFF
TRBJ1-5 | - | TRBV7-9 | TRBD1 | TGTGCCAGCAGCCCATACGAAGGGGGCCTGAGCAATCAGCCCCAGCATTTT | CASSPYEGGLSNQPQHF
TRBJ1-1 | few | TRBV30 | TRBD1 | TGTGCCTGCTCAGTGAACAGGGGGGAAGCTTTCTTT | CACSVNRGEAFF
TRBJ2-5 | few | TRBV7-6 | TRBD2 | TGTGCCAGCAGCTTAAATCCAGCGGGGGGAGAGACCCAGTACTTC | CASSLNPAGGETQYF
TRBJ2-7 | - | TRBV10-3 | - | TGTGCCATCAGTGTTGGACAGTCGATCTACGAGCAGTACTTC | CAISVGQSIYEQYF
TRBJ1-1 | few | TRBV29-1 | - | TGCAGCGTTGAAGTCTCATTGAGGGTTGAAGCTTTCTTT | CSVEVSLRVEAFF
TRBJ1-5 | - | TRBV6-1 | - | TGTGCCAGCAGTGTGGGAGGACGGCCAGAGCCCCAGCATTTT | CASSVGGRPEPQHF
TRBJ1-2 | - | TRBV19 | TRBD1 | TGTGCCAGTAGTATAGGATGGGACAGACTCTATGGCTACACCTTC | CASSIGWDRLYGYTF
TRBJ2-5 | once | TRBV4-1 | TRBD1 | TGCGCCAGCAGCCAAGATCGGGGGACAGGGTTGATGGAGACCCAGTACTTC | CASSQDRGTGLMETQYF
TRBJ2-2 | - | TRBV4-1 | TRBD2 | TGCGCCAGCAGCCAAAAACCCGGGACTAGCGGGTACGGGGAGCTGTTTTTT | CASSQKPGTSGYGELFF
TRBJ1-5 | few | TRBV28 | - | TGTGCCAGCTGCGAGGGTAACGGTCAGCCCCAGCATTTT | CASCEGNGQPQHF
TRBJ1-1 | - | TRBV15 | - | TGTGCCACCAGCAGAGATCTACTTGGGCTTTCCCTTTTT | CATSRDLLGLSLF
TRBJ2-3 | - | TRBV28 | TRBD2 | TGTGCCAGCACGACCTGGCTGGCGGGAGGCACAGATACGCAGTATTTT | CASTTWLAGGTDTQYF
TRBJ2-1 | - | TRBV6-5 | TRBD2 | TGTGCCAGCAACGTAGCGGGGGCCTACAATGAGCAGTTCTTC | CASNVAGAYNEQFF
TRBJ2-7 | - | TRBV27 | - | TGTGCCAGCAGTTTAGAGTGGCAGGGGCGAGGCTACGAGCAGTACTTC | CASSLEWQGRGYEQYF
TRBJ2-2 | - | TRBV10-3 | - | TGTGCCATCAGCCCCTCAGGACCAGGGTCCGGGGAGCTGTTTTTT | CAISPSGPGSGELFF
TRBJ2-7 | - | TRBV5-1 | TRBD2 | TGCGCCAGCAGCTTGGCTAGCGGGAGTTCCGGCTACGAGCAGTACTTC | CASSLASGSSGYEQYF
TRBJ2-7 | - | TRBV28 | - | TGTGCCAGCACAAAGATCGGCGAGCAGTACTTC | CASTKIGEQYF
TRBJ1-4 | few | TRBV5-1 | - | TGCGCCAGCAGCCGGGACTCAAAACTGTTTTTT | CASSRDSKLFF
TRBJ2-5 | - | TRBV20-1 | - | TGCAGTGCTAGACGGCAAGAGACCCAGTACTTC | CSARRQETQYF
TRBJ2-7 | few | TRBV9 | TRBD2 | TGTGCCAGCAGCGTCGGACCTTTAGCGGGAGGGGGCTACGAGCAGTACTTC | CASSVGPLAGGGYEQYF